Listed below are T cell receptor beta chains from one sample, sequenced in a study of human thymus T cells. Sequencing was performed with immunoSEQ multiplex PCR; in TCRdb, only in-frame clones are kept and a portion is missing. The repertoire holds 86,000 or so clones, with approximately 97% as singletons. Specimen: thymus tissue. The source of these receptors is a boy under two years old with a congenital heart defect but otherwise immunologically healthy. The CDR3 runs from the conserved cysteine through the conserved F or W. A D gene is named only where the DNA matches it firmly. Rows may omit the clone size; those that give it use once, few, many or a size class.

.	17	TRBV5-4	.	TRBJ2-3	CASSSHLLDRIFDTQYF	TGTGCCAGCAGCTCCCACCTATTAGACAGAATTTTTGATACGCAGTATTTT
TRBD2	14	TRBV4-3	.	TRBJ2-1	CASGTYGGGDEQFF	TGCGCCAGCGGTACATACGGGGGGGGAGATGAGCAGTTCTTC
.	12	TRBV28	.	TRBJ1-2	CASSLRTHGYTF	TGTGCCAGCAGCCTCCGGACACATGGCTACACCTTC
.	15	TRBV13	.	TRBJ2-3	CASSSPSTRTDTQYF	TGTGCCAGCAGCTCCCCTTCGACTCGCACAGATACGCAGTATTTT
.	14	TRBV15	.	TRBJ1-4	CATSRQVDLEKLFF	TGTGCCACCAGCAGACAGGTCGATTTAGAAAAACTGTTTTTT
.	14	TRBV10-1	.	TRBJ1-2	CASSPGAVNYGYTF	TGCGCCAGCAGCCCCGGGGCGGTGAACTATGGCTACACCTTC
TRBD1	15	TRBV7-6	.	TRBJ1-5	CASSLRTGGDQPQHF	TGTGCCAGCAGCTTACGGACAGGTGGAGATCAGCCCCAGCATTTT
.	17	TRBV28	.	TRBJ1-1	CASSFSKVGRSDTEAFF	TGTGCCAGCAGTTTCTCCAAAGTTGGACGCAGCGACACTGAAGCTTTCTTT
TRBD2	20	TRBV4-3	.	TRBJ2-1	CASSQDGSSGGAGGTNEQFF	TGCGCCAGCAGCCAAGATGGGTCTAGCGGGGGGGCCGGTGGCACCAATGAGCAGTTCTTC
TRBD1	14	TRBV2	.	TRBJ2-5	CASIQGQGRETQYF	TGTGCCAGCATACAGGGACAGGGTAGGGAGACCCAGTACTTC
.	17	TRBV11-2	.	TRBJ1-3	CASSLEYRQGSGNTIYF	TGTGCCAGCAGCTTAGAGTATCGGCAGGGCTCTGGAAACACCATATATTTT
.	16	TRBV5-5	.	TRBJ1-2	CASSLIAGQITYGYTF	TGTGCCAGCAGCTTAATCGCTGGACAGATAACATATGGCTACACCTTC
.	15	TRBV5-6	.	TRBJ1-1	CASSFRSRVDREAFF	TGTGCCAGCAGCTTTAGAAGCCGAGTCGACAGGGAAGCTTTCTTT
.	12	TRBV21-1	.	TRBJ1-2	CAPSREDYGYTF	TGTGCCCCCAGCAGGGAGGACTATGGCTACACCTTC
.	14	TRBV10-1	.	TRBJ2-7	CASSDPSYSYEQYF	TGCGCCAGCAGTGATCCTAGTTACTCCTACGAGCAGTACTTC
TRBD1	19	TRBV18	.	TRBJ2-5	CASSHNYPWDRGRGETQYF	TGTGCCAGCTCTCACAACTACCCGTGGGACAGGGGGCGCGGGGAGACCCAGTACTTC
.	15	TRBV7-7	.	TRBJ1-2	CASSCRQARSYGYTF	TGTGCCAGCAGCTGTCGACAGGCAAGATCCTATGGCTACACCTTC
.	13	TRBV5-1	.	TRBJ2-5	CASSLGGEETQYF	TGCGCCAGCAGCTTGGGGGGAGAAGAGACCCAGTACTTC
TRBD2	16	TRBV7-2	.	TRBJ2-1	CASSSDQGTRTYEQFF	TGTGCCAGCAGCTCCGACCAGGGGACTAGAACCTATGAGCAGTTCTTC
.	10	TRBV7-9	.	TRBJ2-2	CAGYTGELFF	TGTGCCGGCTACACCGGGGAGCTGTTTTTT
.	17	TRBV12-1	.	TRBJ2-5	CASSQVDRGQYQETQYF	TGTGCCAGCAGCCAAGTCGACAGGGGCCAGTACCAAGAGACCCAGTACTTC
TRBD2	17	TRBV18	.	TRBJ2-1	CASSPPLAAESYNEQFF	TGTGCCAGCTCACCACCTCTAGCGGCTGAGTCCTACAATGAGCAGTTCTTC
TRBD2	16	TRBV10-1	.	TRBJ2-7	CASSESVLAGSYEQYF	TGCGCCAGCAGTGAGTCTGTACTAGCGGGTTCCTACGAGCAGTACTTC
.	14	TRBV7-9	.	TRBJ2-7	CASSLKTVPYEQYF	TGTGCCAGCAGCTTAAAAACAGTCCCCTACGAGCAGTACTTC
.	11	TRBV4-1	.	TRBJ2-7	CASSQDWEQYF	TGCGCCAGCAGCCAAGACTGGGAGCAGTACTTC
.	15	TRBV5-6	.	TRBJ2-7	CASSLGRGCSYEQYF	TGTGCCAGCAGCTTGGGTCGGGGGTGTTCCTACGAGCAGTACTTC
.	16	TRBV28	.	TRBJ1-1	CASSFNWEGTGTEAFF	TGTGCCAGCAGTTTTAATTGGGAGGGGACGGGCACTGAAGCTTTCTTT
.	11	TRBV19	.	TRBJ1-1	CASSSATEAFF	TGTGCCAGTAGTAGCGCCACTGAAGCTTTCTTT
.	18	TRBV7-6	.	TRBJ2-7	CASSLAGATGRYSYEQYF	TGTGCCAGCAGCTTAGCGGGGGCTACGGGCCGATACTCCTACGAGCAGTACTTC
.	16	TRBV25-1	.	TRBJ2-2	CASRNQGSSDTGELFF	TGTGCCAGCAGGAACCAGGGTTCGAGCGACACCGGGGAGCTGTTTTTT
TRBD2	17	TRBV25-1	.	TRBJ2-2	CASSESGLAGGTGELFF	TGTGCCAGCAGTGAATCGGGACTAGCGGGGGGCACCGGGGAGCTGTTTTTT
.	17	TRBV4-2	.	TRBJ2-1	CASSQESGFPGYNEQFF	TGTGCCAGCAGCCAAGAATCCGGTTTCCCCGGTTACAATGAGCAGTTCTTC
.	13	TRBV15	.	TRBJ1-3	CATSRLGGNTIYF	TGTGCCACCAGCCGTTTGGGCGGAAACACCATATATTTT
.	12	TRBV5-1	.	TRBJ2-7	CASSTDREEQYF	TGCGCCAGCAGCACGGATAGGGAGGAGCAGTACTTC
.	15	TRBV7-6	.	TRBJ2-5	CASSLWRQAQETQYF	TGTGCCAGCAGCTTATGGAGACAGGCCCAAGAGACCCAGTACTTC
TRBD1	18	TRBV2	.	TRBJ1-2	CASPPTGTVGRANYGYTF	TGTGCCAGCCCACCGACGGGGACAGTGGGTCGAGCTAACTATGGCTACACCTTC
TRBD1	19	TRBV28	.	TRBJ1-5	CASSWGKGGRQGANQPQHF	TGTGCCAGCAGCTGGGGTAAGGGTGGGAGACAGGGCGCAAATCAGCCCCAGCATTTT
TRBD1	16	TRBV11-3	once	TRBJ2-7	CASSLSSPQGALEQYF	TGTGCCAGCAGCTTAAGCTCCCCACAGGGGGCTCTCGAGCAGTACTTC
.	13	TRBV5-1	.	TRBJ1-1	CASTPDSHTEAFF	TGCGCCAGCACCCCGGACAGTCACACTGAAGCTTTCTTT
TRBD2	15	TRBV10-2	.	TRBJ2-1	CASRKTSGSNNEQFF	TGCGCCAGCAGAAAGACTAGCGGGAGCAACAATGAGCAGTTCTTC
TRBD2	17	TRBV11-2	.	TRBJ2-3	CASSLDVAGPSTDTQYF	TGTGCCAGCAGCTTAGATGTAGCGGGGCCCTCCACAGATACGCAGTATTTT
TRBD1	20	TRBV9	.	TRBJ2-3	CASSAYPTWTGRLSTDTQYF	TGTGCCAGCAGCGCCTACCCAACCTGGACAGGGAGGTTATCCACAGATACGCAGTATTTT
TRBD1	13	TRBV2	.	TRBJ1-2	CATQTGANYGYTF	TGTGCCACCCAAACAGGGGCAAACTATGGCTACACCTTC
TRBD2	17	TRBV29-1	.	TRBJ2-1	CSAGTRPTKNSYNEQFF	TGCAGCGCGGGGACTAGGCCTACAAAAAACTCCTACAATGAGCAGTTCTTC
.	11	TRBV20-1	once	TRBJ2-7	CSAGNRGEQYF	TGCAGTGCTGGGAACCGGGGGGAGCAGTACTTC
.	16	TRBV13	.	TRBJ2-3	CASSLDPVSSTDTQYF	TGTGCCAGCAGCTTAGATCCGGTCTCCTCCACAGATACGCAGTATTTT
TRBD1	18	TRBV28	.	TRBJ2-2	CASSSPLHRDSNTGELFF	TGTGCCAGCAGTTCCCCGCTCCACCGGGACAGCAACACCGGGGAGCTGTTTTTT
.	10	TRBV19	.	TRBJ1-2	CASGGYGYTF	TGTGCCTCGGGCGGTTATGGCTACACCTTC
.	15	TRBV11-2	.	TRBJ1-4	CASSLSLTGGEKLFF	TGTGCCAGCAGCTTATCGTTGACAGGCGGAGAAAAACTGTTTTTT
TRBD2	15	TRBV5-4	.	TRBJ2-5	CASSSGGEIQETQYF	TGTGCCAGCAGCAGTGGGGGGGAGATCCAAGAGACCCAGTACTTC
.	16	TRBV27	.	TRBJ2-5	CASSTRQLLGPGTQYF	TGTGCCAGCAGTACGCGACAGTTACTGGGACCTGGGACCCAGTACTTC
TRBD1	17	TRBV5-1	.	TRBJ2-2	CASSHPRDRGGTGELFF	TGCGCCAGCAGCCATCCGAGGGACAGGGGAGGGACCGGGGAGCTGTTTTTT
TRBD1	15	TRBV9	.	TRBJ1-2	CASSIRDRDVYGYTF	TGTGCCAGCAGCATCCGGGACAGGGATGTCTATGGCTACACCTTC
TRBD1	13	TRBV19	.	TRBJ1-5	CASSDRGDQPQHF	TGTGCCAGTAGTGACAGGGGAGATCAGCCCCAGCATTTT
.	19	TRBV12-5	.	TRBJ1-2	CASGLNPYSLYRALAGYTF	TGTGCTAGTGGTTTAAACCCCTACAGTCTGTACAGGGCGCTAGCGGGCTACACCTTC
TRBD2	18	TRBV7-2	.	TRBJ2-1	CASSLTRLAGGQYNEQFF	TGTGCCAGCAGCTTAACCAGACTAGCGGGGGGGCAATACAATGAGCAGTTCTTC
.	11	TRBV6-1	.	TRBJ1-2	CASSPGGAVTF	TGTGCCAGCAGCCCGGGAGGGGCGGTGACCTTC
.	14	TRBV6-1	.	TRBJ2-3	CAIKGDTETDTQYF	TGTGCCATCAAGGGGGACACAGAAACAGATACGCAGTATTTT
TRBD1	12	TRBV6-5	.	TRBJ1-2	CASRDRAGGYTF	TGTGCCAGCAGGGACAGGGCAGGGGGCTACACCTTC
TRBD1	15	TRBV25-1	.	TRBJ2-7	CASSVTRDRAYEQYF	TGTGCCAGCAGTGTGACCCGGGACAGAGCCTACGAGCAGTACTTC